Below are 14 T cell receptor beta chains sequenced from a single sample in a study of Graves' ophthalmopathy and Graves' hyperthyroidism (dated by TCRdb to 2016 to 2018). Sequencing used an Illumina HiSeq 2000. For repertoire sequencing, TCR beta CDR3 regions were amplified from RNA transcripts. The first round was an RT-PCR using HTBI primers with the Qiagen OneStep RT-PCR kit, and this first round was followed by a second-round multiplex PCR, then size selection and purification. TCRdb took the public reads, trimmed them with fastp at Q25, ran MiXCR for clone calling and kept in-frame beta chains. All rows with the same CDR3 protein become a single entry with the most common DNA and genes. The sample has fewer than 400,000 distinct CDR3 sequences on record, approximately 20% of them singletons. Together, the top ten hold approximately 1.4% of the sample. The sample comprised peripheral blood. These receptor sequences come from a woman under 30 with Graves' ophthalmopathy. Donor details come from another sample of the same person, matched by shared clones.

This clonotype was seen repeatedly, ten times or more. This chain links TRBV7-2 with TRBJ1-1; D not resolved. Germline-derived CDR1 and CDR2 are SGHTA and FQGNSA. The CDR3 has 14 amino acids. V lost 5 bases and J 2 bases, leaving 12 bases between the germline ends. The CDR3 sequence is CASSPRVGNTEAFF. The CDR3 DNA follows: TGTGCCAGCAGCCCGAGGGTGGGAAACACTGAAGCTTTCTTT. The entire variable domain, with the rest obtained from reference TRBV7-2 and TRBJ1-1, is as follows: GAGVSQSPSNKVTEKGKDVELRCDPISGHTALYWYRQSLGQGLEFLIYFQGNSAPDKSGLPSDRFSAERTGGSVSTLTIQRTQQEDSAVYLCASSPRVGNTEAFFGQGTRLTVV.

This chain joins TRBV12-3 or TRBV12-4 and TRBJ2-5, with TRBD2 matching 11 bases. The CDR3 extends over 16 amino acids. V was clipped by 5 bases and J by 0 bases; unmatched bases: 5. CDR3 in amino acids: CASSTTSGTYQETQYF. In DNA form, the CDR3 reads TGTGCCAGCAGTACGACTAGCGGGACATACCAAGAGACCCAGTACTTC.

This clonotype was observed many times. This rearrangement joins TRBV6-1 to TRBJ1-1, with D possibly matching TRBD1 (5 bases). The V gene lost 2 bases and the J gene lost 2 bases, with 9 bases spanning the gap. In germline, CDR1 is MNHNS, CDR2 SASEGT. The CDR3 totals 14 residues. CDR3 amino acids: CASSERGSNTEAFF. The CDR3 nucleotides read TGTGCCAGCAGTGAACGGGGCTCTAACACTGAAGCTTTCTTT.

This clonotype was seen ten or more times. The V call is TRBV30, the J call TRBJ1-3, with a tentative D call TRBD1 (6 bases). Per the germline V gene, CDR1 is GTSNPN and CDR2 is SVGIG (reference sequence). CDR3 length equals 14 residues. V was shortened by 2 bases and J by 0 bases, with 8 bases between the two germline ends. The CDR3 spells CAWSTGSSGNTIYF. Here the CDR3 DNA reads TGTGCCTGGAGTACAGGGAGCTCTGGAAACACCATATATTTT.

This clonotype appeared many times. The CDR3 DNA sequence: TGTGCCAGTAGTTCCATCCTCGGCGACCTCCACTTT. It yields the protein CASSSILGDLHF. V gene TRBV19 combines with J gene TRBJ1-6, with unresolved D. Germline V gene data show CDR1 as LNHDA and CDR2 as SQIVND (reference sequence). The CDR3 covers 12 residues. V lost 5 bases, J lost 15 bases, and 14 bases lay in between.

This clonotype was seen a handful of times. The V gene is TRBV12-3 or TRBV12-4, the J gene TRBJ2-6; D ambiguous. V was trimmed by 6 bases and J by 0 bases, leaving 12 bases between them. The CDR3 consists of 16 residues. CDR3 in DNA: TGTGCCAGCAGAAGAAATCCGGACTCTGGGGCCAACGTCCTGACTTTC. Translating it yields CASRRNPDSGANVLTF.

This clonotype was seen only a few times. The gene calls are TRBV3-1 and TRBJ1-5; D possibly corresponds to TRBD1 (5 bases). Germline CDR1 is LGHDT and CDR2 is YNNKEL (reference sequence). Deletions cut 5 bases from V and 10 bases from J, with 15 bases between. This CDR3 is 13 amino acids long. The CDR3 here is CASSNNQGGPQHF. CDR3 coding DNA: TGTGCCAGCAGCAATAATCAGGGAGGTCCCCAGCATTTT.

The V and J genes are TRBV6-1 and TRBJ1-2; 12 nucleotides agree with TRBD1. Germline values: CDR1 MNHNS, CDR2 SASEGT. The CDR3 sequence is 17 residues long. Trimming cost V 5 bases and J 4 bases; bases outside gene matches: 11. This chain's CDR3 is CASSMTRDRGLRYGYTF. DNA of the CDR3: TGTGCCAGCAGTATGACCCGGGACAGGGGGCTTCGCTATGGCTACACCTTC.

Many counts were recorded for this clonotype. The chain links TRBV11-3 to TRBJ2-2, with a weak D call TRBD2 (9 bases). The V and J ends lost 1 base and 6 bases respectively, with 21 bases between them. The CDR3 spans 18 residues. Germline CDR1 SGHNT, CDR2 YENEEA. CDR3 sequence (DNA): TGTGCCAGCAGCTTAGTAGGACAGGGTCGCGGGAGGGCCGGGGAGCTGTTTTTT. As protein: CASSLVGQGRGRAGELFF. Full variable domain (outside the CDR3, taken from reference TRBV11-3 and TRBJ2-2): EAGVVQSPRYKIIEKKQPVAFWCNPISGHNTLYWYLQNLGQGPELLIRYENEEAVDDSQLPKDRFSAERLKGVDSTLKIQPAELGDSAVYLCASSLVGQGRGRAGELFFGEGSRLTVL.

In this sample, this clonotype turned up many times. The chain recombines TRBV28 with TRBJ2-7, with 10 bases matching TRBD2. The J segment lost 0 bases and the V segment lost 5 bases, leaving 7 bases of the junction unmatched. The CDR3 consists of 16 residues. Germline CDR1 is MDHEN and CDR2 is SYDVKM. The CDR3 bases are TGTGCCAGCAGTCTACCCAGCGGGGGGGCCTCCTACGAGCAGTACTTC. Its translation is CASSLPSGGASYEQYF.

In this sample, this clonotype turned up many times. The chain has TRBV19 and TRBJ2-7; D is unclear. CDR1 is LNHDA, CDR2 SQIVND, per germline (reference sequence). The CDR3 is 14 amino acids. V was trimmed by 5 bases and J by 2 bases, leaving 13 bases between them. CDR3 in DNA: TGTGCCAGTAGTGCGCCGGGCCGCACCTACGAGCAGTACTTC. Protein product: CASSAPGRTYEQYF.

This clonotype was counted only a few times. The chain recombines TRBV28 with TRBJ2-7, with D unresolved. The CDR3 runs to 17 residues. Trimming cost V 2 bases and J 2 bases, with 19 bases left between them. Germline CDR1 and CDR2: MDHEN and SYDVKM. CDR3 DNA sequence: TGTGCCAGCAGTTTACGAGTCCCGCCGGAGAATACCTACGAGCAGTACTTC. Encoded protein: CASSLRVPPENTYEQYF.

This clonotype appeared many times. The chain employs TRBV7-2 and TRBJ2-5, with no clear D. Germline CDR1 SGHTA, CDR2 FQGNSA. Trimming left V 4 bases short and J 4 bases short, with 19 bases between. The CDR3 sequence is 16 residues long. The CDR3, as DNA: TGTGCCAGCAGCTACACCACAGTCGCCGGTGGAGAGACCCAGTACTTC. Translation: CASSYTTVAGGETQYF.

This clonotype showed up just a few times. This chain connects TRBV12-3 or TRBV12-4 to TRBJ1-1; D is unclear. The CDR3 spans 12 residues. Deletions cut 6 bases from V and 10 bases from J, with 15 bases between. CDR3 sequence: CASRRDLGGAFF. The DNA of the CDR3 is TGTGCCAGCAGGAGAGACTTGGGAGGAGCTTTCTTT.